This record looks at one T cell receptor (beta chain) sequence and its context. This clonotype was counted a few times. This receptor's antigen is unknown. Base qualities are missing; no much larger clone stands one base away. Deletion took 3 bases off V and 4 bases off J, with a span of 10 bases between the germline ends. The CDR3 has 14 amino acids, counting the end cysteine and phenylalanine. Only CDR3 DNA remains: 42 bases, in frame from the first base. A case-control design nested within a healthcare worker cohort in London, UK, was used, with weekly nasopharyngeal swab PCR tests and blood sampling performed. Healthcare workers were enrolled in the week of the UK lockdown, from 23 to 31 March 2020, and were followed every week for up to roughly 15 weeks. The sample originates from a study of early T cells in non-severe SARS-CoV-2 infection (dated by TCRdb to about 2021). Study-level background: TCR sequencing used bulk RNA from unsorted whole blood, so alpha and beta chains could not be paired. General findings and caveats noted by the study authors: VDJdb matching was skewed toward anti-spike CD8 responses and likely underestimated virus-specific expansions, missing private and CD4 specificities.

The method was 5' RACE. Sequencing took place on a NextSeq 500. To correct for sequencing error and PCR bias, the TCR library protocol tagged individual cDNA molecules with unique molecular identifiers. Both TCR alpha and beta chains were sequenced, and tight co-correlation was observed between alpha and beta sequence abundances in each sample. In the paper's pipeline: Decombinator V4 was used to annotate the V gene, J gene and CDR3 of the TCR sequences. Expanded TCRs were defined as changing significantly between any two time points under a Poisson model with p below 0.0001. Abundances of TCRs were expressed as counts per million after normalisation to the total number of TCRs sequenced in each sample. TRAV1-2 paired with TRAJ12, TRAJ20 or TRAJ33 defined MAIT TCRs, while TRAV10 paired with TRAJ18 defined iNKT TCRs. VDJdb, accessed 1 November 2021, was searched for CMV, EBV and SARS-CoV-2 annotated TCRs, with TCRs annotated for multiple antigens excluded. The raw public reads went through TCRdb reprocessing: fastp at Q25, MiXCR clone calling, in-frame beta chains kept. Merged by CDR3 protein, the rows form single entries marked with the most common genes and DNA. TCRdb, not the original authors, processed these V and J calls. The sample table records 95,000 to 100,000 distinct CDR3 sequences; approximately 9.9% of these occur just once. The ten largest make up approximately 5% of the sample.

Sequencing was performed on whole blood. This TCR was sampled from an adult who was a healthcare worker with PCR-confirmed SARS-CoV-2 infection or an uninfected control (not recorded which). This chain is built from TRBV12-3 or TRBV12-4 and TRBJ1-5; there is no confident call for the D gene. The CDR3 region reads CASSFSIRNQPQHF. The base sequence is TGTGCCAGCAGTTTTAGTATCCGAAATCAGCCCCAGCATTTT.